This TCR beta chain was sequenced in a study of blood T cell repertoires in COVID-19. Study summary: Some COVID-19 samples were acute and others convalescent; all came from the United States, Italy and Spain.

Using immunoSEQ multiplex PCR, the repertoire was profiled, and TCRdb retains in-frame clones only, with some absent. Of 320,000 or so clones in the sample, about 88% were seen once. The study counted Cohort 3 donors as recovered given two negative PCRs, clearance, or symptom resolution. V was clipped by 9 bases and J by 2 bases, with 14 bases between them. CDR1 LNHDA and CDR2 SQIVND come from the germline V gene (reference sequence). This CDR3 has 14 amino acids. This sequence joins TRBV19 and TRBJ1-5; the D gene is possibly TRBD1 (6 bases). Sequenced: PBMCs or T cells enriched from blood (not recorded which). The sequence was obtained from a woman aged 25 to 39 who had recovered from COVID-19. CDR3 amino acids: CASRQVLRNQPQHF. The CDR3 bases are TGTGCCAGCCGACAGGTCCTCCGCAATCAGCCCCAGCATTTT.